The subject of this entry is one T cell receptor (beta chain). What it recognizes is unknown. This sample was taken from a study of shared clonotypes between healthy human individuals. Study information: A couple of women and three men aged 18 to 49 made up the donors. Overall study results and limits: Depth of sequencing was expected to influence donor clonotype sharing. Larger estimated richness was generally seen in naive subsets than in memory subsets. Roughly 4.6% of naive CD4 clonotypes were common to a handful of donors.

The CDR3 consists of 14 residues. CDR1 is LNHDA, CDR2 SQIVND, per germline (reference sequence). V dropped 5 bases and J dropped 2 bases, with 12 bases sitting between them. This table comes from immunoSEQ multiplex PCR, and its TCRdb copy is limited to in-frame clones, with some not included. The sample lists about 670,000 clones, about two thirds occurring once. The specimen was memory CD4+ T cells sorted from blood. Subset here: CD45RA-negative fraction. The receptor's source is a woman aged 30 to 39 in good health. The rearrangement joins TRBV19 to TRBJ1-1; no definite D call. CDR3 sequence (DNA): TGTGCCAGTAGTTCGACTCCAATTAACACTGAAGCTTTCTTT. This sequence encodes CASSSTPINTEAFF. Full variable domain (remainder filled in from reference TRBV19 and TRBJ1-1): DGGITQSPKYLFRKEGQNVTLSCEQNLNHDAMYWYRQDPGQGLRLIYYSQIVNDFQKGDIAEGYSVSREKKESFPLTVTSAQKNPTAFYLCASSSTPINTEAFFGQGTRLTVV.